This T cell receptor (beta chain) originates from a study of a mutant IDH1 vaccine in newly diagnosed glioma. About the research overall: Former treatment meant radiotherapy, temozolomide, or both; the majority had gotten both. Whole-study findings and limits: Approximately 93% of patients showed vaccine-induced immune responses across multiple MHC alleles.

The CDR3 has 14 residues. CDR1 is MNHEY, CDR2 SMNVEV, per germline (reference sequence). The J segment lost 4 bases and the V segment lost 5 bases, leaving 4 bases of the junction unmatched. Some clones are missing from TCRdb's copy, which holds only in-frame ones; the method was immunoSEQ multiplex PCR. The sample has tens of thousands of clones; 78% are singletons. Time point here: week 23, last vaccination. All doses held 300 ug of mutant IDH1 20-mer peptide, with topical imiquimod. Of note for this clone: Its antigen is not identified.

V is TRBV27 and J is TRBJ1-3; 8 positions agree with TRBD1. Sequenced material: PBMCs, taken from a glioma patient whose treatment included an IDH1 peptide vaccine. The clonotype was recovered from a woman in her thirties or forties with glioma. Some clones in this sample may be carry-over from other donors' samples. In nucleotides, the CDR3 is TGTGCCAGCAGTGTCAGGGGGCACGGAAACACCATATATTTT. Its protein is CASSVRGHGNTIYF.